Given below is one TCR beta chain in context. Profiling relied on immunoSEQ multiplex PCR, and the TCRdb table lists in-frame clones only, not all of them. Of about 550,000 clones in the sample, nearly 97% were seen once. V was clipped by 2 bases and J by 4 bases, with 14 bases between them. The CDR3 loop spans 15 amino acids. Germline CDR1 is MNHNY and CDR2 is SVGAGI (reference sequence). This record comes from a study of shared clonotypes between healthy human individuals. Positively selected for CCR7, the CD45RO-negative cells used as naive CD8 cells excluded terminally differentiated effector memory CD45RA+ cells.

The source material was naive CD8+ T cells sorted from blood. The sequence was collected from a woman in her twenties or thirties in good health. The V gene is TRBV6-6, the J gene TRBJ2-5, with D possibly TRBD1 on 6 matching bases. The CDR3 sequence is CASSYVQGIGETQYF. The CDR3 region has the DNA TGTGCCAGCAGTTACGTCCAGGGGATCGGAGAGACCCAGTACTTC.